This T cell receptor (beta chain) came from a study of radiation and T cells in renal cell carcinoma. CDR3 length equals 15 residues. Germline V lookup: CDR1 LNHDA, CDR2 SQIVND (reference sequence). Between the trimmed V and J ends, which lost 1 base and 6 bases, there was a span of 13 bases. The table came from immunoSEQ multiplex PCR; TCRdb's copy has only in-frame clones and leaves some out. Of about 4,300 clones listed, roughly 58% are singletons. As for treatment: 15 Gy SBRT to primary tumor, nephrectomy 4 weeks later. Nephrectomy followed 15 Gy stereotactic body radiation by 4 weeks. This clonotype originated in an older woman with renal cell carcinoma. The material was tumor tissue, obtained from a patient whose treatment included radiotherapy and nephrectomy. The chain links TRBV19 to TRBJ1-5; tentative D call: TRBD1 (5 bases). CDR3 DNA sequence: TGTGCCAGTAGTATAGCGGGGGGAGCGGGTCAGCCCCAGCATTTT. Amino acids: CASSIAGGAGQPQHF.